This T cell receptor beta chain was identified in a study of neoadjuvant anti-PD-1 for oral cavity cancer (dated by TCRdb to the early 2020s). For the wider study: Three to four biweekly doses of nivolumab at 3 mg/kg were mostly administered to patients before curative-intent surgical resection. Patients who did not progress were given a fourth nivolumab dose at about day 43 and had definitive surgical resection on days 50-56. Patients with complete response, partial response or stable disease by RECIST 1.1 were defined as responders, whereas patients with progression were defined as non-responders. There were more than nine patients in the parent correlative cohort, and the response rate was roughly 33%.

On the study overall, not on this receptor specifically: After neoadjuvant nivolumab, significantly higher T cell clonality (Gini index) was found within PBMCs in non-responders than in responders. Only a few patients per response group were included in the TCR analyses, and the authors called for validation in larger cohorts. A higher pretreatment blood Treg/Th17 ratio correlated with both higher pretreatment blood TCRbeta clonality and lower post-treatment tumor TCRbeta clonality.

V ends up 5 bases short and J 9 bases short, with an unmatched junction base count of 8. Its CDR3 holds 14 amino acids, cysteine through phenylalanine. CDR3 DNA is the only sequence kept; it has 42 bases, read in frame from the first base. From the germline V gene (reference sequence), CDR1 is GTSNPN and CDR2 is SVGIG. Notes on this clone: Its antigen remains unidentified. Base-call qualities are not available, and no considerably larger clone is one nucleotide away.

For deep sequencing of PBMC libraries, mostly 450 to 500 ng of input genomic DNA was used, and six replicates were run per sample. Following the manufacturer's instructions, the team built TCRbeta libraries using the immunoSEQ hsTCRbeta kit. Sequencing of the completed libraries took place using an Illumina NovaSeq 6000 S4 flow cell after they had been pooled to approximately 3.3 nM. For the original study's pipeline: Raw data preprocessing and quality control were performed with the immunoSEQ Analyzer. The analysis was restricted to productive rearrangements, with each unique CDR3 amino acid sequence defining a clonotype. Using the R package tcR, the researchers computed the Gini-Simpson index as their estimate of repertoire clonality. Student's t test was used to compare Gini indices, while Pearson correlation assessed associations with tumor size change. TCRdb limited this immuneACCESS table to in-frame rearrangements with V and J called. A share of clones is missing; checked studies link under half to unresolved V genes, and the rest is unexplained. V, J and clone size derive from that table, while D and trimming were established from the DNA sequence. This sample is represented by about 9,400 clones; around 60% of them were singletons. The biggest ten clones account for roughly 4.1% of the sample.

Per the publication, the time point label means: after neoadjuvant nivolumab, at surgical resection. Patients had been newly diagnosed with stage II-IVA oral cavity squamous cell carcinoma, and no prior systemic or radiation treatment had been given to the patients. The cohort was made up of patients with locally advanced, HPV-negative oral cavity squamous cell carcinoma. Peripheral blood mononuclear cells were analyzed directly, without maintenance or expansion in culture. Samples were obtained from a longitudinal correlative study of a single-arm phase II trial of neoadjuvant nivolumab in oral cavity squamous cell carcinoma. Subject-matched pre- and post-treatment PBMCs and tumors from three responders and three non-responders underwent genomic DNA-based TCRbeta sequencing. Peripheral blood mononuclear cells were collected before nivolumab treatment and again after treatment, at the time of surgery. The Maxwell RSC DNA from Cells kit was used to isolate genomic DNA from PBMCs.

The receptor's source is a person aged 40 to 85 with oral cavity squamous cell carcinoma. Recombination connected TRBV30 to TRBJ2-1, with 12 junctional bases fitting TRBD2. The specimen was PBMCs, collected after nivolumab (anti-PD-1) treatment. CDR3 protein: CAWGGLAGRFEQFF. The sequence in DNA is TGTGCCTGGGGGGGACTAGCGGGCCGTTTTGAGCAGTTCTTC.